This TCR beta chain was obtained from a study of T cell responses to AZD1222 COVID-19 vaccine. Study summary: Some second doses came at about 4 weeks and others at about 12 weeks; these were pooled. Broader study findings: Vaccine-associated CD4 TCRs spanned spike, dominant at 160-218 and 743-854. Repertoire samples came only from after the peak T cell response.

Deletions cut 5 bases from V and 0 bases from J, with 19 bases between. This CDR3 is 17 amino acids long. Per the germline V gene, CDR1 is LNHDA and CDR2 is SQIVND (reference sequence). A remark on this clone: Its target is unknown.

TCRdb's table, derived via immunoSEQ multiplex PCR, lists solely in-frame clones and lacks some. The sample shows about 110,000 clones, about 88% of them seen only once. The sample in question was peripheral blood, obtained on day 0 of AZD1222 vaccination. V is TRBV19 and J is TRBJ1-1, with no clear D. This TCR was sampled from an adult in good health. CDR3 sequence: CASSQAGLFGLNTEAFF. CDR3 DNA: TGTGCCAGTAGTCAGGCCGGGTTATTCGGGTTGAACACTGAAGCTTTCTTT.